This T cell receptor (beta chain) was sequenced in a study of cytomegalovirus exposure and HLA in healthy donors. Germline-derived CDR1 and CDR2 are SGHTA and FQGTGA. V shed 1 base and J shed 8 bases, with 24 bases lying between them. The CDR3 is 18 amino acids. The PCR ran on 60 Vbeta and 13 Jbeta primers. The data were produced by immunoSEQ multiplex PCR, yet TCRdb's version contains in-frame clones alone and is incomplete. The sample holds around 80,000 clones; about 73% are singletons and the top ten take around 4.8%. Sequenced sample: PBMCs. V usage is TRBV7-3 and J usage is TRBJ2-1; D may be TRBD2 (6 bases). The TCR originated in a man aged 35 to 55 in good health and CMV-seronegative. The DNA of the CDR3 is TGTGCCAGCAGCTTAATGGCGGGGTTTGGGCCTACAGTCTATGAGCAGTTCTTC. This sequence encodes CASSLMAGFGPTVYEQFF.